This passage covers 12 T cell receptor beta chains from one sample sequenced in a study of T cells in Graves' hyperthyroidism and ophthalmopathy. The investigators amplified TCR beta CDR3 regions from RNA transcripts. First-round RT-PCR with HTBI primers amplified the TCR CDR3 region. TCRdb independently ran MiXCR on the multiplex PCR reads; one entry per CDR3 protein. The data contain over 200,000 distinct CDR3 sequences, 18% of them singletons. Material: blood. The receptors were gathered from a middle-aged man with Graves' hyperthyroidism.

This clonotype was observed at least ten times. The rearrangement joins TRBV27 to TRBJ2-7, with D unclear. This CDR3 region has 13 residues. CDR1 and CDR2 from the germline V gene are MNHEY and SMNVEV (reference sequence). V lost 6 bases and J 0 bases, leaving 9 bases between the germline ends. CDR3 DNA sequence: TGTGCCAGCAGGTCTTTTGGCTCCTACGAGCAGTACTTC. It encodes CASRSFGSYEQYF.

This clonotype was observed a few times. The gene calls are TRBV18 and TRBJ1-5; 10 bases line up with TRBD1. With V trimmed by 2 bases and J by 2 bases, 3 bases remained unmatched. CDR1 is KGHSH and CDR2 is LQKENI in the germline V gene. The CDR3 runs to 16 residues. The CDR3 DNA is TGTGCCAGCTCACCAACCGGGACAGGGGGCAATCAGCCCCAGCATTTT. Translating it yields CASSPTGTGGNQPQHF. Full variable domain (rest looked up from reference TRBV18 and TRBJ1-5): NAGVMQNPRHLVRRRGQEARLRCSPMKGHSHVYWYRQLPEEGLKFMVYLQKENIIDESGMPKERFSAEFPKEGPSILRIQQVVRGDSAAYFCASSPTGTGGNQPQHFGDGTRLSIL.

This clonotype has ten or more counts. CDR3 amino acids: CSATPDRGIGQPQHF. The CDR3 DNA reads TGCAGTGCTACCCCGGACAGGGGGATAGGCCAGCCCCAGCATTTT. The V call is TRBV20-1, the J call TRBJ1-5, with 10 bases that match TRBD1. Trimming at V came to 4 bases and at J to 7 bases, leaving 10 bases not matched to a gene. Germline-derived CDR1 and CDR2 are DFQATT and SNEGSKA (reference sequence). The CDR3 runs to 15 residues.

This clonotype has a single count. This chain connects TRBV2 to TRBJ1-1; the D gene is possibly TRBD1 (5 bases). The CDR3 has 13 residues. Germline V gene sequence: CDR1 SNHLY, CDR2 FYNNEI. Trimming stripped 5 bases from V and 10 bases from J, with 17 bases between. The CDR3, as DNA: TGTGCCAGCAGTACGGGACTCCGGATGTCAGCTTTCTTT. Protein product: CASSTGLRMSAFF.

This clonotype was seen repeatedly, ten times or more. The J gene is TRBJ1-3, the V gene TRBV20-1; 9 bases are a match to TRBD1. Germline trimming cut 6 bases from V and 5 bases from J; bases unmatched to any gene: 8. The CDR3 covers 14 residues. CDR1 is DFQATT, CDR2 SNEGSKA, per germline (reference sequence). The CDR3, as DNA: TGCAGTGCGAGGGGACAGGGAGAGAGAAACACCATATATTTT. This codes for CSARGQGERNTIYF.

Here the CDR3 DNA reads TGTGCCAGCAGCGTAGCTACTGGGGACTACGAGCAGTACTTC. Translating it yields CASSVATGDYEQYF. The genes are TRBV9 and TRBJ2-7, with no clear D. V lost 0 bases to trimming and J lost 3 bases, with 10 bases between them. The V gene's germline CDR1 is SGDLS and CDR2 YYNGEE. The CDR3 totals 14 residues. Supplemented by reference TRBV9 and TRBJ2-7, the full variable domain reads DSGVTQTPKHLITATGQRVTLRCSPRSGDLSVYWYQQSLDQGLQFLIQYYNGEERAKGNILERFSAQQFPDLHSELNLSSLELGDSALYFCASSVATGDYEQYFGPGTRLTVT.

This clonotype was picked up a small number of times. The chain links TRBV29-1 to TRBJ2-7; 10 bases align to TRBD2. CDR1 is SQVTM and CDR2 is ANQGSEA in the germline V gene. The CDR3 totals 14 residues. The J segment lost 9 bases and the V segment lost 6 bases, leaving 14 bases of the junction unmatched. The CDR3 DNA reads as TGCAGCGTCCTCAGCGGGGGGGCCTTCCTCGGGCAGTACTTC. Residues: CSVLSGGAFLGQYF.

Turning to this clonotype: One end of the junction varies from germline; a read error may be responsible. The chain couples TRBV27 to TRBJ1-5, with D unresolved. From germline, CDR1 is MNHEY and CDR2 SMNVEV (reference sequence). This CDR3 is 13 amino acids long. CDR3 DNA sequence: TGTGCCAGCAGTTTACGGAGCAATCAGCCCCAGAATTTT. This gives the protein CASSLRSNQPQNF.

The rearrangement links TRBV2 to TRBJ1-3; tentative D call: TRBD1 (5 bases). Germline-derived CDR1 and CDR2 are SNHLY and FYNNEI. This CDR3 is 15 amino acids long. V was clipped by 7 bases and J by 0 bases, with 13 bases between them. For the CDR3, the DNA is TGTGCCAGCAAATTAGACAGAAGCTCTGGAAACACCATATATTTT. It specifies CASKLDRSSGNTIYF.

The rearrangement links TRBV12-5 to TRBJ2-1; D is perhaps TRBD1 or TRBD2 (5 bases each). The germline gives CDR1 LGHNT, CDR2 FRNRAP. The CDR3 covers 18 residues. Trimming stripped 1 base from V and 0 bases from J, with 16 bases between. CDR3 nucleotide sequence: TGTGCTAGTGGTTTGGACAACACCGGGACCGTCTCCTACAATGAGCAGTTCTTC. This encodes CASGLDNTGTVSYNEQFF.

This clonotype was counted at least ten times. The chain has TRBV12-3 or TRBV12-4 and TRBJ2-7, with TRBD1 matching 7 bases. After removal of 4 bases from V and 7 bases from J, the junction contained 7 bases not matched to a gene. The CDR3 length is 13 residues. The CDR3 region has the DNA TGTGCCAGCAGTTACGACAGGGATGGGGAGCAGTACTTC. This encodes CASSYDRDGEQYF.

The chain employs TRBV28 and TRBJ2-1, with 7 bases fitting TRBD2. The V segment lost 8 bases and the J segment 8 bases; nucleotides outside the gene matches: 12. The CDR3 has 14 residues. Germline values: CDR1 MDHEN, CDR2 SYDVKM. CDR3 protein: CASYSAGSLHEQFF. The CDR3 DNA reads as TGTGCCAGCTACTCAGCGGGGTCCCTACATGAGCAGTTCTTC.